The T cell receptor (beta chain) under discussion was sequenced for a study of TIL therapy for anti-PD-1-resistant metastatic lung cancer. Study context: A handful of tumors were EGFR-mutant and two were ALK-rearranged.

The sample's time point: pre-treatment sample, taken before nivolumab and TIL therapy. Trimming left V 0 bases short and J 5 bases short, with 8 bases between. The CDR3 consists of 13 residues. Germline V CDR1 and CDR2: SGHKS, YYEKEE (reference sequence). A single count supports this clone. The immunoSEQ assay was v3. TCRdb's copy holds only in-frame clones and misses some; the assay was immunoSEQ multiplex PCR. The sample includes approximately 47,000 clones, 80% to 90% of them seen just once. The sequencing here drew on blood, taken at baseline. The clonotype originates from a person aged 25-85 years with non-small cell lung cancer. The chain combines TRBV5-5 with TRBJ2-5; D is ambiguous. The CDR3 DNA follows: TGTGCCAGCAGCTTGGCGGAGTGGGAGACCCAGTACTTC. This translates into CASSLAEWETQYF.